Shown below are 11 T cell receptor beta chains from a single sample sequenced in a study of T cells in Graves' hyperthyroidism and ophthalmopathy. RNA transcripts gave rise to amplified TCR beta CDR3 regions. HTBI primers were employed in a first-round RT-PCR of the TCR CDR3. One entry per CDR3 protein results from TCRdb running MiXCR on the multiplex PCR reads. This sample has 300,000 to 350,000 distinct CDR3 sequences, with around a sixth found just once. Source material: blood. Receptors originate from a woman aged 45-65 years with Graves' hyperthyroidism.

The chain carries TRBV12-3 or TRBV12-4 and TRBJ2-1, with 7 bases identical to TRBD2. The V segment lost 3 bases and the J segment 7 bases; nucleotides outside the gene matches: 6. CDR3 length equals 14 residues. This chain's CDR3 is CASSLGGMENEQFF. CDR3 DNA sequence: TGTGCCAGCAGTTTGGGAGGGATGGAGAATGAGCAGTTCTTC.

The J gene is TRBJ1-6, the V gene TRBV10-3; D call uncertain. Germline-derived CDR1 and CDR2 are ENHRY and SYGVKD. The CDR3 is 12 amino acids. V lost 6 bases to trimming and J lost 8 bases, with 8 bases between them. The CDR3 DNA is TGTGCCATCAGCGGGCCAGATTCACCCCTCCACTTT. It specifies CAISGPDSPLHF.

This clonotype was counted a few times. The rearrangement joins TRBV2 to TRBJ2-1; TRBD2 matches 11 bases. V lost 7 bases, J lost 7 bases, and 9 bases stayed unmatched. Germline V gene sequence: CDR1 SNHLY, CDR2 FYNNEI. This CDR3 spans 15 amino acids. CDR3 bases: TGTGCCAGCACAACTACTAGCGGGAGTGGTAATGAGCAGTTCTTC. Translation: CASTTTSGSGNEQFF.

V is TRBV27 and J is TRBJ2-1, with D possibly called TRBD1 or TRBD2 (5 bases each). The V end lost 8 bases, the J end lost 2 bases, and 16 bases lay between the germline ends. The CDR3 loop spans 15 amino acids. Germline-derived CDR1 and CDR2 are MNHEY and SMNVEV (reference sequence). CDR3 loop: CASSPGADPYNEQFF. In nucleotides, the CDR3 is TGTGCCAGCTCCCCCGGGGCGGATCCCTACAATGAGCAGTTCTTC.

Notes on this clonotype: Relative to the germline gene, one junction end is altered; a read error may explain this. The chain employs TRBV30 and TRBJ2-1; 8 bases match TRBD2. Germline-derived CDR1 and CDR2 are GTSNPN and SVGIG (reference sequence). CDR3 length equals 13 residues. The CDR3 coding sequence is TGTGCCTGGAGTCGGGGGGGGGTTGACGAGCGGTTCTTC. Translated, it gives CAWSRGGVDERFF.

Ten or more counts support this clonotype. This chain joins TRBV28 and TRBJ2-5; 7 bases match TRBD1. Germline V gene data show CDR1 as MDHEN and CDR2 as SYDVKM. J gave up 4 bases and V 3 bases, and 5 bases lay outside the gene matches. This CDR3 spans 14 amino acids. Here the CDR3 reads CASSFVGGRETQYF. The CDR3 nucleotides read TGTGCCAGCAGTTTTGTAGGGGGCCGAGAGACCCAGTACTTC.

V and J are TRBV9 and TRBJ2-3, with 7 bases identical to TRBD1. This CDR3 comprises 14 residues. V trimming: 3 bases; J trimming: 2 bases; junction bases outside the gene matches: 3. CDR1 SGDLS and CDR2 YYNGEE come from the germline V gene. CDR3 sequence: CASSDGQATDTQYF. CDR3 DNA sequence: TGTGCCAGCAGCGACGGACAGGCCACAGATACGCAGTATTTT.

This clonotype was observed at least ten times. The V and J genes are TRBV12-3 or TRBV12-4 and TRBJ1-1; no definite D call. This CDR3 region has 12 residues. Trimming cost V 5 bases and J 4 bases, with 8 bases left between them. CDR3 coding DNA: TGTGCCAGCAGTGCTCCAGCCACTGAAGCTTTCTTT. Its translation is CASSAPATEAFF.

The table lists this clonotype with a few counts. The genes are TRBV6-1 and TRBJ1-2, with D unresolved. Trimming took off 10 bases at V and 4 bases at J, with 19 bases between the two ends. From germline, CDR1 is MNHNS and CDR2 SASEGT. The CDR3 is made up of 14 amino acids. The CDR3 loop reads CAILVYGSFYGYTF. In DNA, the CDR3 is TGTGCCATCCTCGTGTACGGATCTTTCTATGGCTACACCTTC.

This clonotype appeared many times. The V and J genes are TRBV5-1 and TRBJ1-1; 8 positions match TRBD1. V lost 0 bases and J lost 0; bases outside the gene matches: 4. Germline V gene data show CDR1 as SGHRS and CDR2 as YFSETQ. The CDR3 length is 16 residues. The CDR3 nucleotides are TGCGCCAGCAGCTTGGAGGGACAGGATCTGAACACTGAAGCTTTCTTT. Translation gives CASSLEGQDLNTEAFF.

This clonotype appeared many times. The gene calls are TRBV11-1 and TRBJ2-5; D possibly uses TRBD1 or TRBD2 (5 bases each). The CDR3 has 16 residues. V was clipped by 6 bases and J by 3 bases, with 20 bases between them. Germline V gene lookup returns CDR1 SGHAT and CDR2 FQDESV (reference sequence). The CDR3, as DNA: TGTGCCAGCAGGAGGGGACGTGGGGTATTAGAAGAGACCCAGTACTTC. Translation gives CASRRGRGVLEETQYF.